The TCR beta chain described here comes from a study of T cells in Graves' hyperthyroidism and ophthalmopathy. Study-level results: The blood repertoire included most of the expanded thyroid clonotypes above 0.001.

Patients aged 18 to 65 with hyperthyroidism were newly diagnosed, with duration under 2 months. Approximately 10 ml of fresh peripheral blood supplied the PBMCs. J gave up 5 bases and V 6 bases, and 5 bases lay outside the gene matches. CDR3 length equals 16 residues. Germline V gene lookup returns CDR1 ENHRY and CDR2 SYGVKD. This clonotype was seen only a few times. The antigen is not known. It was RNA transcripts that yielded the amplified TCR beta CDR3 regions. HTBI primers were the set used in a first-round RT-PCR of the TCR CDR3. Using its own MiXCR run on the multiplex PCR reads, TCRdb lists one record per CDR3 protein. The sample includes some 420,000 distinct CDR3 sequences, approximately 15% seen only once; the top ten take roughly 4.8%.

V is TRBV10-3 and J is TRBJ2-2, with 14 bases fitting TRBD2. Sequencing used blood. This sequence was found in a woman aged 18-29 years with Graves' hyperthyroidism. CDR3 region: CAIRGTSGSGTGELFF. DNA of the CDR3: TGTGCCATCAGGGGGACTAGCGGGAGCGGGACCGGGGAGCTGTTTTTT.